Each of the 9 T cell receptor beta chains below was sequenced from the same sample in a study of OX40 agonist ivuxolimab in advanced cancers. Repertoires were generated with immunoSEQ multiplex PCR, while TCRdb's copy carries only in-frame clones and drops some. The data contain 66,000 or so clones, over 60% of them singletons. Sequenced material: CD4+ or CD8+ T cells sorted from blood, taken in a trial of the OX40 agonist ivuxolimab. These receptors were collected from an adult with an advanced solid tumor such as melanoma, head and neck, liver or kidney cancer.

The chain joins TRBV5-1 to TRBJ2-5, with 7 nucleotides matching TRBD2. The CDR3 length is 16 residues. Germline assignment: CDR1 SGHRS and CDR2 YFSETQ. V shed 1 base and J 2 bases; nucleotides not matched to a gene: 8. The CDR3 protein is CASSLTGTGGQETQYF. In DNA, the CDR3 is TGCGCCAGCAGCTTGACCGGAACGGGGGGACAAGAGACCCAGTACTTC.

This clone was detected only a few times. V and J are TRBV19 and TRBJ2-7; possibly TRBD1 for D (8 bases). Trimming pared 4 bases from V and 2 bases from J, leaving 15 bases between. CDR3 length equals 15 residues. The germline V gene has CDR1 LNHDA and CDR2 SQIVND (reference sequence). This CDR3 is CASSTTGGGTYEQYF. CDR3 nucleotides: TGTGCCAGTAGTACCACAGGGGGGGGTACCTACGAGCAGTACTTC. The variable domain in full, completed from reference TRBV19 and TRBJ2-7, reads DGGITQSPKYLFRKEGQNVTLSCEQNLNHDAMYWYRQDPGQGLRLIYYSQIVNDFQKGDIAEGYSVSREKKESFPLTVTSAQKNPTAFYLCASSTTGGGTYEQYFGPGTRLTVT.

The chain carries TRBV15 and TRBJ1-4; tentative D call: TRBD1 (5 bases). Germline V lookup: CDR1 LNHNV, CDR2 YYDKDF (reference sequence). This CDR3 spans 16 amino acids. V was shortened by 0 bases and J by 5 bases, with 13 bases between the two germline ends. CDR3 sequence: CATSRDHGAANEKLFF. The CDR3 bases are TGTGCCACCAGCAGAGACCATGGGGCGGCGAATGAAAAACTGTTTTTT.

The rearrangement joins TRBV19 to TRBJ2-1; D call uncertain. There are 12 residues in the CDR3. Between the trimmed V and J ends, which lost 2 bases and 7 bases, there was a span of 6 bases. Germline CDR1 is LNHDA and CDR2 is SQIVND (reference sequence). CDR3 in DNA: TGTGCCAGTAGTATATTTCGTAATGAGCAGTTCTTC. Its protein product is CASSIFRNEQFF.

With regard to this clone: An end of the junction does not agree with germline; a read error may underlie this. This chain links TRBV7-6 with TRBJ2-5; D perhaps matches TRBD1 (7 bases). The CDR3 loop spans 11 amino acids. Germline lookup yields CDR1 SGHVS and CDR2 FNYEAQ. The CDR3 sequence: CASSRGTALNF. The CDR3 nucleotides read TGTGCCAGCAGCCGCGGGACAGCCCTCAACTTC.

The rearrangement uses TRBV7-8 and TRBJ1-6; no clear D gene. Germline V CDR1 and CDR2: SGHVS, FQNEAQ. V was trimmed by 5 bases and J by 16 bases, leaving 12 bases between them. The CDR3 spans 11 residues. CDR3 region: CASSNGPRLHF. CDR3 sequence (DNA): TGTGCCAGCAGCAACGGACCGCGGCTCCACTTT. The full variable domain, with the rest looked up from reference TRBV7-8 and TRBJ1-6, is GAGVSQSPRYKVAKRGQDVALRCDPISGHVSLFWYQQALGQGPEFLTYFQNEAQLDKSGLPSDRFFAERPEGSVSTLKIQRTQQEDSAVYLCASSNGPRLHFGNGTRLTVT.

This chain links TRBV7-3 with TRBJ1-2; D possibly corresponds to TRBD1 (5 bases). Germline CDR1 reads SGHTA; CDR2 reads FQGTGA. Trimming removed 5 bases from V and 2 bases from J, with 21 bases in between. The CDR3 has 17 residues. The CDR3 DNA sequence: TGTGCCAGCAGCCCTTCAACCGGGACCGTTGGAAACTATGGCTACACCTTC. Residues: CASSPSTGTVGNYGYTF. The full variable domain, its missing parts supplied by reference TRBV7-3 and TRBJ1-2, is GAGVSQTPSNKVTEKGKYVELRCDPISGHTALYWYRQSLGQGPEFLIYFQGTGAADDSGLPNDRFFAVRPEGSVSTLKIQRTERGDSAVYLCASSPSTGTVGNYGYTFGSGTRLTVV.

This clone was picked up one time. This chain joins TRBV15 and TRBJ1-3, with a possible D match to TRBD1 (6 bases). Germline V gives CDR1 LNHNV, CDR2 YYDKDF (reference sequence). This CDR3 spans 15 amino acids. Trimming left V 0 bases short and J 7 bases short, with 13 bases between. CDR3 sequence (DNA): TGTGCCACCAGCAGAGATCCCCAGGGGACGAACACCATATATTTT. This translates into CATSRDPQGTNTIYF.

This chain links TRBV6-1 with TRBJ1-1, with TRBD1 matching 9 bases. The CDR3 spans 15 residues. Germline CDR1 reads MNHNS; CDR2 reads SASEGT. The trim removed 7 bases at V and 1 base at J, leaving 7 bases unmatched. Here the CDR3 reads CASKPGQGSNTEAFF. CDR3 nucleotides: TGTGCCAGCAAACCGGGACAGGGTTCGAACACTGAAGCTTTCTTT.